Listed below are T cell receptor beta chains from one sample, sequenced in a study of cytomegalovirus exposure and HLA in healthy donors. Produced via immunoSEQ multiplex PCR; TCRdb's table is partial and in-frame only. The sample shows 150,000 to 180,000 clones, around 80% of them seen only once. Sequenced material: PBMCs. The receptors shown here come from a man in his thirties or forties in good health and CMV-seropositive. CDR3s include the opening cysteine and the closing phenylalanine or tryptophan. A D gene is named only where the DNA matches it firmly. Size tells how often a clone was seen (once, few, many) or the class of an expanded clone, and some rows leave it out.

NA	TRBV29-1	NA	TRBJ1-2	TGCAGCGTCCATGAGAACACAGAAAACTATGGCTACACCTTC	CSVHENTENYGYTF
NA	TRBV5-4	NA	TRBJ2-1	TGTGCCAGCAGCTATTCCACGGGAGTAATCCGCTATGAGCAGTTCTTC	CASSYSTGVIRYEQFF
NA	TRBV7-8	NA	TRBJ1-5	TGTGCCAGCAGCTTAACGGCCCGGAGAAGCAATCAGCCCCAGCATTTT	CASSLTARRSNQPQHF
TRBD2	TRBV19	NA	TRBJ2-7	TGTGCCAGTAGTATATCTAGCGGGAGTCTCTACGAGCAGTACTTC	CASSISSGSLYEQYF
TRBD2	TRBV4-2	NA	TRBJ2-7	TGTGCCAGCAGCCTCTCACCCGGGGGGGCTCTCCACGAGCAGTACTTC	CASSLSPGGALHEQYF
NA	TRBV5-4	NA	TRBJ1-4	TGTGCCAGCAGCCCGTCCACAGGGCTCGGTGAAAAACTGTTTTTT	CASSPSTGLGEKLFF
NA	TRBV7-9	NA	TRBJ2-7	TGTGCCAGCAGCTTACCGTGGGACAACTCCTACGAGCAGTACTTC	CASSLPWDNSYEQYF
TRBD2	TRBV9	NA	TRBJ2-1	TGTGCCAGCAGCGCCGGACTAGCGGGAATCAATGAGCAGTTCTTC	CASSAGLAGINEQFF
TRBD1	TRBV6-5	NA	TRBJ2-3	TGTGCCAGCAGAAAAGACAGGGGGCGTCCTGATACGCAGTATTTT	CASRKDRGRPDTQYF
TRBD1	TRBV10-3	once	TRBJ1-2	TGTGCCATCAGTGAGCAACCGGGACAGGGAATTTCCCACTATGGCTACACCTTC	CAISEQPGQGISHYGYTF
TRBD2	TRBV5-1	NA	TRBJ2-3	TGCGCCAGCCGCACGGCGGGAGACTACACAGATACGCAGTATTTT	CASRTAGDYTDTQYF
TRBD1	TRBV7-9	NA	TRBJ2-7	TGTTCCAGCAGCGACAGGGGGTCCTACGAGCAGTACTTC	CSSSDRGSYEQYF
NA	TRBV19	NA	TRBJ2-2	TGTGCCAGTAGTTCAAGCGGGCGGGACACCGGGGAGCTGTTTTTT	CASSSSGRDTGELFF
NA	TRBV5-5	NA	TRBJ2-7	TGTGCCAGCAGCTTGATCGGGAGCTCCTACGAGCAGTACTTC	CASSLIGSSYEQYF
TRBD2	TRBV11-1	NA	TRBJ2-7	TGTGCCAGCAGCTCTAGCCCGGGACTAGCGGGGGAGCAGTACTTC	CASSSSPGLAGEQYF
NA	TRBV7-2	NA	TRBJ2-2	TGTGCCAGCAGCTGGGGGGAGACTGCCGGGGAGCTGTTTTTT	CASSWGETAGELFF